Following are 9 T cell receptor beta chains from one sample sequenced in a study of T cell responses to AZD1222 COVID-19 vaccine. Measured with immunoSEQ multiplex PCR; TCRdb has only the in-frame clones, and not every one. Of more than 70,000 clones in the sample, approximately 90% were seen once. Sequences were derived from peripheral blood, sampled 28 days after the second AZD1222 dose. Receptors originate from an adult who received the AZD1222 COVID-19 vaccine.

The chain uses TRBV9 and TRBJ2-5; 9 bases agree with TRBD1. With V trimmed by 4 bases and J by 2 bases, 9 bases remained unmatched. Germline CDR1 and CDR2: SGDLS and YYNGEE. CDR3 length equals 16 residues. The DNA of the CDR3 is TGTGCCAGCAGCTCCCGACAGGGGGTAGGTCAAGAGACCCAGTACTTC. As protein: CASSSRQGVGQETQYF.

J is TRBJ1-1 and V is TRBV10-3, with D perhaps TRBD1 (5 bases). Trimming removed 2 bases at V and 7 bases at J, with 11 bases between. CDR1 ENHRY and CDR2 SYGVKD come from the germline V gene. The CDR3 spans 13 residues. The CDR3 here is CAISERGNGEAFF. The CDR3 region has the DNA TGTGCCATCAGTGAGAGGGGCAACGGTGAAGCTTTCTTT.

The chain couples TRBV3-1 (or the pseudogene TRBV3-2) to TRBJ2-1; D ambiguous. CDR3 length: 11 residues. V dropped 2 bases and J dropped 9 bases, with 5 bases sitting between them. Germline V gives CDR1 LGHDT, CDR2 YNNKEL (reference sequence). The CDR3 loop is CASSQLGEQFF. Written as DNA, the CDR3 is TGTGCCAGCAGCCAATTGGGTGAGCAGTTCTTC.

The chain carries TRBV11-2 and TRBJ2-1, with D tentatively TRBD2 (5 bases). The CDR3 is 16 amino acids. The germline V gene has CDR1 SGHAT and CDR2 FQNNGV. Trimming took 5 bases from V and 0 from J, leaving 14 bases between them. The chain's CDR3 is CASSVLRGNSYNEQFF. CDR3 DNA: TGTGCCAGCAGCGTACTAAGAGGGAACTCCTACAATGAGCAGTTCTTC.

V gene TRBV28 combines with J gene TRBJ2-4; D is perhaps TRBD2 (5 bases). CDR1 is MDHEN and CDR2 is SYDVKM in the germline V gene. This CDR3 has 13 residues. Trimming cost V 4 bases and J 7 bases, with 11 bases left between them. The CDR3 sequence is CASSSPGVNIQYF. In DNA form, the CDR3 reads TGTGCCAGCAGTTCCCCCGGGGTGAACATTCAGTACTTC.

V and J are TRBV29-1 and TRBJ2-1, with D tentatively TRBD2 (6 bases). With 7 bases removed from V and 13 bases from J, the gap between germline ends came to 14 bases. Germline loops: CDR1 SQVTM, CDR2 ANQGSEA. The CDR3 spans 10 residues. CDR3 sequence: CSALAQHQFF. In DNA, the CDR3 is TGCAGCGCGCTAGCGCAGCACCAGTTCTTC.

The genes are TRBV6-2 or TRBV6-3 and TRBJ2-1, with 9 bases matching TRBD2. The CDR3 runs 15 residues. V lost 2 bases, J lost 7 bases, and 6 bases stayed unmatched. Germline CDR1 is MNHEY and CDR2 is SVGEGT. The CDR3 protein is CASSYIAGGPNEQFF. DNA for the CDR3: TGTGCCAGCAGTTACATTGCGGGAGGGCCGAATGAGCAGTTCTTC.

The V call is TRBV7-9, the J call TRBJ2-3, with D possibly being TRBD1 or TRBD2 (5 bases each). In germline, CDR1 is SEHNR, CDR2 FQNEAQ (reference sequence). The CDR3 covers 17 residues. V was trimmed by 4 bases and J by 6 bases, leaving 23 bases between them. CDR3 sequence: CASSSRLQVGVADTQYF. DNA for the CDR3: TGTGCCAGCAGCTCCAGACTCCAAGTGGGGGTGGCGGATACGCAGTATTTT. Together with reference TRBV7-9 and TRBJ2-3, the CDR3 gives the full variable domain: DTGVSQNPRHKITKRGQNVTFRCDPISEHNRLYWYRQTLGQGPEFLTYFQNEAQLEKSRLLSDRFSAERPKGSFSTLEIQRTEQGDSAMYLCASSSRLQVGVADTQYFGPGTRLTVL.

The rearrangement joins TRBV5-5 to TRBJ2-5; D gene unclear. Trimming left V 4 bases short and J 1 base short, with 5 bases between. Per the germline V gene, CDR1 is SGHKS and CDR2 is YYEKEE (reference sequence). The CDR3 totals 12 residues. The CDR3 spells CASSLGQETQYF. For the CDR3, the DNA is TGTGCCAGCAGCCTGGGCCAAGAGACCCAGTACTTC.